This TCR beta chain is drawn from a study of blood T cell repertoires in COVID-19. Study in general: Specimens from acute and convalescent COVID-19 originated in the United States, Italy and Spain.

Concerning this clone: The final CDR3 position lacks the conserved phenylalanine or tryptophan, pointing to a likely read error. The DNA is omitted, as the CDR3 cannot be located on it reliably, and the CDR3 follows TCRdb's listing.

Original data processing: Reference gene primers were amplified, and this amplification served to estimate nucleated cell counts. Clones were read by immunoSEQ multiplex PCR, and TCRdb kept only the in-frame ones, dropping some. The DNA gave D and trimming, while V, J and clone size come from that table. Of roughly 110,000 clones listed, about 89% are singletons. Germline V gene sequence: CDR1 SGHNT, CDR2 YYREEE (reference sequence). The length of the CDR3 is 8 amino acids, counting both ends. This TCR came from a human donor with acute or convalescent COVID-19. The donor label of this sample is uncertain. The chain links TRBV5-4 to TRBJ1-3. The specimen was peripheral blood. This CDR3 is CASSPLSV.